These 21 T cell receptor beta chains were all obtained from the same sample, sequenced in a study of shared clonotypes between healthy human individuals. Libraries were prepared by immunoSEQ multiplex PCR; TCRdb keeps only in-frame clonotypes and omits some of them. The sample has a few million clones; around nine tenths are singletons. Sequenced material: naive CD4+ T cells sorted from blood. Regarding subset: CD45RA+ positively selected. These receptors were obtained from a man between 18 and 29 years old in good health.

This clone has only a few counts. CDR3 sequence: CASRSGGHYGYTF. CDR3 nucleotides: TGTGCCAGCAGGTCAGGGGGTCACTATGGCTACACCTTC. The gene calls are TRBV6-5 and TRBJ1-2; 7 nucleotides line up with TRBD1. Germline trimming cut 6 bases from V and 3 bases from J; bases unmatched to any gene: 4. CDR1 MNHEY and CDR2 SVGAGI come from the germline V gene. The CDR3 contains 13 residues.

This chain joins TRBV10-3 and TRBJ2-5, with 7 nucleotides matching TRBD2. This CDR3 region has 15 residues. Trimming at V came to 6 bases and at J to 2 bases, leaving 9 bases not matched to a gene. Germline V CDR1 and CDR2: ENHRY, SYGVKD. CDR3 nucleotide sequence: TGTGCCATCAGCCGGGAGCGGGGAAAACAAGAGACCCAGTACTTC. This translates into CAISRERGKQETQYF.

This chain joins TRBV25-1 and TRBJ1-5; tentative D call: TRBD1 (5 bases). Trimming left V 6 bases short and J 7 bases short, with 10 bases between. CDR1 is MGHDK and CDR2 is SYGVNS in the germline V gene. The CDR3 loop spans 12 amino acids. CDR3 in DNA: TGTGCCAGCAGCCTGGGACTCCAGCCCCAGCATTTT. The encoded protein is CASSLGLQPQHF.

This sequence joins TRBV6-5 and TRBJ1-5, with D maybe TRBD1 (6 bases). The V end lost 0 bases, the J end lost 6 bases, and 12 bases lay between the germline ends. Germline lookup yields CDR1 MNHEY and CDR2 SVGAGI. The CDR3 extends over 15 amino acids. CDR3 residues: CASSYSSGAGQPQHF. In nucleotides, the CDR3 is TGTGCCAGCAGTTACTCTTCGGGGGCAGGTCAGCCCCAGCATTTT.

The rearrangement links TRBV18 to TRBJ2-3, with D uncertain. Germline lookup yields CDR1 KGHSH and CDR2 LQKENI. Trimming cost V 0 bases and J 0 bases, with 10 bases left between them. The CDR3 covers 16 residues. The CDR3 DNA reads TGTGCCAGCTCACCACCGGCAGCCTCTAGCACAGATACGCAGTATTTT. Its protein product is CASSPPAASSTDTQYF.

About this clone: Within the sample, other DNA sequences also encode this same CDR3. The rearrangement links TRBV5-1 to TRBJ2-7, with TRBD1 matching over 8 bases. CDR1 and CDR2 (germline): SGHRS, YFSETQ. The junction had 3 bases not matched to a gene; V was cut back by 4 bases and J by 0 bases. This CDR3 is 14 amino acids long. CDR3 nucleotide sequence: TGCGCCAGCAGCCCGGGACAGGCCTCCTACGAGCAGTACTTC. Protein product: CASSPGQASYEQYF. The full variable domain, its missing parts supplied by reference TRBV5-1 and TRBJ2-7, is KAGVTQTPRYLIKTRGQQVTLSCSPISGHRSVSWYQQTPGQGLQFLFEYFSETQRNKGNFPGRFSGRQFSNSRSEMNVSTLELGDSALYLCASSPGQASYEQYFGPGTRLTVT.

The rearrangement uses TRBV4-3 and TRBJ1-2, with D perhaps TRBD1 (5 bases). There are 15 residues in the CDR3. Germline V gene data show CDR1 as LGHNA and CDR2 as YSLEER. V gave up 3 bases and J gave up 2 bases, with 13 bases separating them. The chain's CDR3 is CASSHFPEGNYGYTF. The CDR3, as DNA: TGCGCCAGCAGCCACTTCCCCGAGGGGAACTATGGCTACACCTTC.

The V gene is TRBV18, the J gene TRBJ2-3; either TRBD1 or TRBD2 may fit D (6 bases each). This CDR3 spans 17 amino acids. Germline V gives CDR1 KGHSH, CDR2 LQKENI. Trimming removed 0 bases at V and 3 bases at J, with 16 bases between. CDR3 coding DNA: TGTGCCAGCTCACCACCTTTAACAGGGAGGATTACAGATACGCAGTATTTT. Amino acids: CASSPPLTGRITDTQYF.

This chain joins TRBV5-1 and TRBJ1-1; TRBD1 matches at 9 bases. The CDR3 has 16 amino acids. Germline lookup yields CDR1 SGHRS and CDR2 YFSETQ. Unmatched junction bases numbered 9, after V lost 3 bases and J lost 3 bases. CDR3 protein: CASSYGQGRLYTEAFF. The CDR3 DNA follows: TGCGCCAGCAGCTACGGACAGGGGAGGTTGTACACTGAAGCTTTCTTT.

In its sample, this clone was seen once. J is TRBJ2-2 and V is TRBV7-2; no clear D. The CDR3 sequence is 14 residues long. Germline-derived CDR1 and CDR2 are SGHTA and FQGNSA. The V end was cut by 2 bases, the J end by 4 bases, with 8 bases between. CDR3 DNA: TGTGCCAGCAGCTTACGACGGGTCACCGGGGAGCTGTTTTTT. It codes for CASSLRRVTGELFF. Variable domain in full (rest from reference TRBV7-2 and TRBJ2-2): GAGVSQSPSNKVTEKGKDVELRCDPISGHTALYWYRQSLGQGLEFLIYFQGNSAPDKSGLPSDRFSAERTGGSVSTLTIQRTQQEDSAVYLCASSLRRVTGELFFGEGSRLTVL.

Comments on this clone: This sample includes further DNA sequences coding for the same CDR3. The CDR3 loop is CASSLEGEETQYF. Here the CDR3 DNA reads TGCGCCAGCAGCTTGGAGGGGGAAGAGACCCAGTACTTC. This sequence joins TRBV5-1 and TRBJ2-5; possibly TRBD1 for D (6 bases). Trimming cost V 0 bases and J 3 bases, with 6 bases left between them. Germline CDR1 SGHRS, CDR2 YFSETQ. CDR3 length equals 13 residues.

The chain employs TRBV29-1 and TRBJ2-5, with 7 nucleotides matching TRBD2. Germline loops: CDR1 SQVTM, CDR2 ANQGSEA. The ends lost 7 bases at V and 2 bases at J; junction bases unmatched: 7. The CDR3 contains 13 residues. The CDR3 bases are TGCAGCGCGCAGCGGGGCAGACAAGAGACCCAGTACTTC. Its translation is CSAQRGRQETQYF.

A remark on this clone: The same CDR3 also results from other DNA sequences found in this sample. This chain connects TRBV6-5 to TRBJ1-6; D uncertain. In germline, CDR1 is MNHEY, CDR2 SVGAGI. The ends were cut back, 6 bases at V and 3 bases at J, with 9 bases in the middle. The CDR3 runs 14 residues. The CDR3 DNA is TGTGCCAGCAGCCCTGGGTACTATAATTCACCCCTCCACTTT. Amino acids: CASSPGYYNSPLHF.

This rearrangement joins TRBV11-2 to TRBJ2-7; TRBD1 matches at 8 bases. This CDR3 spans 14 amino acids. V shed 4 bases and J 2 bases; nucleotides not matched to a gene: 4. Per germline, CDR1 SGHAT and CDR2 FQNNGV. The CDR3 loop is CASSSGTGPYEQYF. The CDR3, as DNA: TGTGCCAGCAGCTCCGGGACAGGACCCTACGAGCAGTACTTC.

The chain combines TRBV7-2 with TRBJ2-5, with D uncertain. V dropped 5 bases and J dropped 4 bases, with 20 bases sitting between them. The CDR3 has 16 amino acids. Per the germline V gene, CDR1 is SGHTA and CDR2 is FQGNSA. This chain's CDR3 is CASSPLVVGLGETQYF. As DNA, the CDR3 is TGTGCCAGCAGCCCCTTGGTGGTAGGCTTAGGAGAGACCCAGTACTTC.

The CDR3 loop is CASTTGNPGGRVIYEQYF. The DNA for the CDR3 is TGTGCCAGCACTACGGGAAACCCGGGGGGCAGGGTAATCTACGAGCAGTACTTC. The genes are TRBV27 and TRBJ2-7, with D maybe TRBD2 (7 bases). The CDR3 consists of 18 residues. With 7 bases removed from V and 3 bases from J, the gap between germline ends came to 28 bases. The germline gives CDR1 MNHEY, CDR2 SMNVEV (reference sequence).

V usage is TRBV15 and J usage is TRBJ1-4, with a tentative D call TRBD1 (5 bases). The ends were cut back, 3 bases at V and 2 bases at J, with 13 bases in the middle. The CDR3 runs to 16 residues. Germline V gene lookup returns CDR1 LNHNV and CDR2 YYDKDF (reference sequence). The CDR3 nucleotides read TGTGCCACCAGCAGGGGGGGGTCGTTGACTAATGAAAAACTGTTTTTT. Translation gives CATSRGGSLTNEKLFF.

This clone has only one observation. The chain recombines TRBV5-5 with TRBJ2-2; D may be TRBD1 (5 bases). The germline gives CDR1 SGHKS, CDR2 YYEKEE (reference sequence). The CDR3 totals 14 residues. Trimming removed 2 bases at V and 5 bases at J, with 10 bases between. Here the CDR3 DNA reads TGTGCCAGCAGCTTAGACCCAGGGACCGGGGAGCTGTTTTTT. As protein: CASSLDPGTGELFF.

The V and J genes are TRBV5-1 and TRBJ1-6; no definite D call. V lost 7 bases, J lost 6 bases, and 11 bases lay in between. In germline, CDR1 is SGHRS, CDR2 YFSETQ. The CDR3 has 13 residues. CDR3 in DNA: TGCGCCAGCGGGGTCGGCCTTAATTCACCCCTCCACTTT. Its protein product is CASGVGLNSPLHF.

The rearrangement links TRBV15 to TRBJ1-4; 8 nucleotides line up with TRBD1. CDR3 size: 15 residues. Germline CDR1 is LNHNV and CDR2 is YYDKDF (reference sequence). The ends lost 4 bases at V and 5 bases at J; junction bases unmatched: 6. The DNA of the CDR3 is TGTGCCACCAGCATGGACAGGGAGTCGAATGAAAAACTGTTTTTT. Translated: CATSMDRESNEKLFF.

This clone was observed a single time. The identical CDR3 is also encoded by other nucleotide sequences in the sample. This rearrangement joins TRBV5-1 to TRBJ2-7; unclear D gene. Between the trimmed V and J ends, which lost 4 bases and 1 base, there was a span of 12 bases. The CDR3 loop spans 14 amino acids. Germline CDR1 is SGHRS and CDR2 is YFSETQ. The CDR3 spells CASSLEGLSYEQYF. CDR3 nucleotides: TGCGCCAGCAGCCTGGAAGGTCTATCCTACGAGCAGTACTTC. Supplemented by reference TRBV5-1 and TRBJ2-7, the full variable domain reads KAGVTQTPRYLIKTRGQQVTLSCSPISGHRSVSWYQQTPGQGLQFLFEYFSETQRNKGNFPGRFSGRQFSNSRSEMNVSTLELGDSALYLCASSLEGLSYEQYFGPGTRLTVT.